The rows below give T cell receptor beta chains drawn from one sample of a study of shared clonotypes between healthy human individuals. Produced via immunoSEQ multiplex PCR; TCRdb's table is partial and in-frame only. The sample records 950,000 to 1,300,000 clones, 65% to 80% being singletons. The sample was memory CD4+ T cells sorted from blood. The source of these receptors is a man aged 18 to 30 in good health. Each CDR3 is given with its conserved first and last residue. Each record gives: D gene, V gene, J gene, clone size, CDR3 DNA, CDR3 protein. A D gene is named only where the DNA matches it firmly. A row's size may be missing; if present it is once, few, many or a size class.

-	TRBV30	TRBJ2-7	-	TGTGCCTGGAGGCGGGGTAAGGGTTACGAGCAGTACTTC	CAWRRGKGYEQYF
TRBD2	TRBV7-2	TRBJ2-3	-	TGTGCCAGCAGCGACGGACTAGCGGGAGGGACAGATACGCAGTATTTT	CASSDGLAGGTDTQYF
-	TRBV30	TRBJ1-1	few	TGTGCCTGGAGTGTACGACCGAACACTGAAGCTTTCTTT	CAWSVRPNTEAFF
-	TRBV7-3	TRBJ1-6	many	TGTGCCAGCAGCTTATCGGGGTCCTATAATTCACCCCTCCACTTT	CASSLSGSYNSPLHF
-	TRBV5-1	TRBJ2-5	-	TGCGCCAGCAGCTCAGCTGGGGCCCAAGAGACCCAGTACTTC	CASSSAGAQETQYF
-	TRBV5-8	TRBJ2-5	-	TGTGCCAGCAGCCTGGATGGACGGGAGACCCAGTACTTC	CASSLDGRETQYF
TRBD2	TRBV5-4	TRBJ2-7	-	TGTGCCAGCAGCTTATTAGGAGCGGGGTCCTACGAGCAGTACTTC	CASSLLGAGSYEQYF
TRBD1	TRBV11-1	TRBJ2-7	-	TGTGCCAGCAGCTTAGAGGGGACAGGCGTCTACGAGCAGTACTTC	CASSLEGTGVYEQYF
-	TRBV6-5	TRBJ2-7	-	TGTGCCAGCAGTTACCTGTACGAGCAGTACTTC	CASSYLYEQYF
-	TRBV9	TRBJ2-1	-	TGTGCCAGCAGCGTAGGAGGTAGCTGGGATGAGCAGTTCTTC	CASSVGGSWDEQFF
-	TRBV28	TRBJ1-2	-	TGTGCCAGCAGTTCATGGGAAGGGGAACGAAATGGCTACACCTTC	CASSSWEGERNGYTF
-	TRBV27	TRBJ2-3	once	TGTGCCAGCAGTTCTTCCGGGACTTCTACGCAGTATTTT	CASSSSGTSTQYF
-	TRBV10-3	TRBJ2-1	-	TGTGCCATCAGTGAGTCAGGAGCGACTCTTTTTGGGAATGAGCAGTTCTTC	CAISESGATLFGNEQFF
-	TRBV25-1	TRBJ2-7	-	TGTGCCAGCAGTGAATTTTTGGGCCAGGCCTACGAGCAGTACTTC	CASSEFLGQAYEQYF
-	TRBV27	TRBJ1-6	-	TGTGCCAGCAGTTTATCGGCAGGGTGGGGACTTAATTCACCCCTCCACTTT	CASSLSAGWGLNSPLHF
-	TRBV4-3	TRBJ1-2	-	TGCGCCAGCAGCCAAGAACCCCTCGGGGGGGTTAACTATGGCTACACCTTC	CASSQEPLGGVNYGYTF
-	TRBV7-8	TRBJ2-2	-	TGTGCCAGCAGCCCGGGCCCTGGGGGGGAGCTGTTTTTT	CASSPGPGGELFF
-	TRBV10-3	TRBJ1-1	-	TGTGCCATCAGTGGAGGCCCGACAGGGAACACTGAAGCTTTCTTT	CAISGGPTGNTEAFF
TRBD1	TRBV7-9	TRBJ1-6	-	TGTGCCAGCAGGACAGGGGGCGCGAATAATTCACCCCTCCACTTT	CASRTGGANNSPLHF
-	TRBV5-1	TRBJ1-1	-	TGCGCCAGCAGCCCGGACGTTGGTGCTTACGAAGCTTTCTTT	CASSPDVGAYEAFF
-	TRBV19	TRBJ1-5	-	TGTGCCAGTAGTACAGGAAGCAATCAGCCCCAGCATTTT	CASSTGSNQPQHF
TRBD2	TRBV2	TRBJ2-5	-	TGTGCCAGCAGTACTAGCGGGGGGACGGAGACCCAGTACTTC	CASSTSGGTETQYF
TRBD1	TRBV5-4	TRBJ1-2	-	TGTGCCAGCAGCTTAAGACAGGGGGCCTTGTCTAACTATGGCTACACCTTC	CASSLRQGALSNYGYTF
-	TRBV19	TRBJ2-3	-	TGTGCCAGTAGTATAGAACGGGAGACTCTTGCAGATACGCAGTATTTT	CASSIERETLADTQYF
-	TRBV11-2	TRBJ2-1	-	TGTGCCAGCAGCTTAGATGTCACCCAAGTTAATGAGCAGTTCTTC	CASSLDVTQVNEQFF
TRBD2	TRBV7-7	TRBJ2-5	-	TGTGCTAGCAGCTTCGCGGGAGAGCCGGGGGAGACCCAGTACTTC	CASSFAGEPGETQYF
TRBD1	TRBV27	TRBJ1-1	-	TGTGCCAGCAGTTTAACAGGGGCGCGAGCTTTCTTT	CASSLTGARAFF
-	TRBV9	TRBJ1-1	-	TGTGCCAGCAGCGCCCATTTATCGGGCACTGAAGCTTTCTTT	CASSAHLSGTEAFF
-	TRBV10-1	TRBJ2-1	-	TGCGCCAGCAGTCGGACAGTACTCAATGAGCAGTTCTTC	CASSRTVLNEQFF
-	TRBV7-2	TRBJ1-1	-	TGTGCCAGCGAGGCCTCTAGGGGAACGAACACTGAAGCTTTCTTT	CASEASRGTNTEAFF
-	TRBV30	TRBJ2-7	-	TGTGCCTGGAGTTTGTCAGCTAATTACGAGCAGTACTTC	CAWSLSANYEQYF
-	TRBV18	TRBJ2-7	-	TGTGCCAGCTCACCGGAAGGAATTTCCTACGAGCAGTACTTC	CASSPEGISYEQYF
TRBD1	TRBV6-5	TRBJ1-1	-	TGTGCCAGCAGAGCGGACAGGGGTTCAGCTTTCTTT	CASRADRGSAFF
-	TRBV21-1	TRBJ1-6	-	TGTGCCAGCAGCAAAGAGTCCCAGGGCCGTAATTCACCCCTCCACTTT	CASSKESQGRNSPLHF
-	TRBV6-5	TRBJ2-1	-	TGTGCCAGCAGTTACGACGGGTACAATGAGCAGTTCTTC	CASSYDGYNEQFF
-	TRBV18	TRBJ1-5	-	TGTGCCAGCTCGGAGCGGTCCCGCAATCAGCCCCAGCATTTT	CASSERSRNQPQHF
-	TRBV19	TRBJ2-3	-	TGTGCCAGTAGTAAGGGCGGGGCTAGCACAGATACGCAGTATTTT	CASSKGGASTDTQYF
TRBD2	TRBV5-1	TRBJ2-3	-	TGCGCCAGCACCTCCCGCGGGGGTGCCACAGATACGCAGTATTTT	CASTSRGGATDTQYF
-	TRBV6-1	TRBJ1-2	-	TGTGCCAGCAGTGAAGCGGGCTATGGCTACACCTTC	CASSEAGYGYTF
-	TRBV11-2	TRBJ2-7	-	TGTGCCAGCAGTCCGAGACTCACCTCGTCTCTCTACGAGCAGTACTTC	CASSPRLTSSLYEQYF
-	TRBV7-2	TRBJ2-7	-	TGTGCCAGCAGCTTAGATCCGGGACTCCTTATTACCTACGAGCAGTACTTC	CASSLDPGLLITYEQYF
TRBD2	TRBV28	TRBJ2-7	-	TGTGCCAGCAGTGGGGGGCGGGGGGCAACCTACGAGCAGTACTTC	CASSGGRGATYEQYF
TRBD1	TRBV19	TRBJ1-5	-	TGTGCCAGTAGTCCGTGGGGACAGGGCCCCAATCAGCCCCAGCATTTT	CASSPWGQGPNQPQHF
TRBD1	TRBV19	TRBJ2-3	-	TGTGCCAGTAGTATCAGGGGGCAAACAGATACGCAGTATTTT	CASSIRGQTDTQYF
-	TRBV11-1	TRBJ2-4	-	TGTGCCAGCAGCTTAGAGACCGGGGTAGCCAAAAACATTCAGTACTTC	CASSLETGVAKNIQYF
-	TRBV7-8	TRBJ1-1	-	TGTGCCAGCAGCTCGAACAAGAACACTGAAGCTTTCTTT	CASSSNKNTEAFF
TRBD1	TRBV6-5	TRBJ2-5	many	TGTGCCAGCAGTCCCGACAGGGGCAGGAGTGAGACCCAGTACTTC	CASSPDRGRSETQYF
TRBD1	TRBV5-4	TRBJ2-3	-	TGTGCCAGCAGCTTGGCCGGGACAGGGCCCACAGATACGCAGTATTTT	CASSLAGTGPTDTQYF
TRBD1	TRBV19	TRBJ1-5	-	TGTGCCAGTTCGGGACAGAGCAATCAGCCCCAGCATTTT	CASSGQSNQPQHF
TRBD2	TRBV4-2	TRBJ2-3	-	TGTGCCAGCAGCCATGCCGGGACTAGCGAGGATACGCAGTATTTT	CASSHAGTSEDTQYF
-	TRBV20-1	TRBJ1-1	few	TGCAGTGCTAGGCGGTTAGGAGGGGCTTTCTTT	CSARRLGGAFF
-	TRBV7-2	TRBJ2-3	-	TGTGCCAGCAGCCCGGCGGGGTCACCTCCAGGAGATACGCAGTATTTT	CASSPAGSPPGDTQYF
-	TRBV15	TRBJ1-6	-	TGTGCCACCAGCAGAGATAGACAGACGCTTTCACCCCTCCACTTT	CATSRDRQTLSPLHF
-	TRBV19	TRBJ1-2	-	TGTGCCAGTAAGGATCTGGATAATTATGGTGGCTACACCTTC	CASKDLDNYGGYTF
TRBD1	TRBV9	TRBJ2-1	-	TGTGCCAGCAGCCGTCGGACAGGGGGGAGCAATGAGCAGTTCTTC	CASSRRTGGSNEQFF
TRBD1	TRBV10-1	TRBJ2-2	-	TGCGCCAGCAGTGAGGGGACAGTCACCGGGGAGCTGTTTTTT	CASSEGTVTGELFF
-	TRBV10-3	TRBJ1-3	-	TGTGCCATTGGAGGGTCCGCTGGAAACACCATATATTTT	CAIGGSAGNTIYF
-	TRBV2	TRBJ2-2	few	TGTGCCGGAAGGGCGAACACCGGGGAGCTGTTTTTT	CAGRANTGELFF
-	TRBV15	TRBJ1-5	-	TGTGCCACCAGCAGAGATCAGGTGGTGATTGGTCCCCAGCATTTT	CATSRDQVVIGPQHF
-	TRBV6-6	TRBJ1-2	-	TGTGCCAGCAGTTCCGGACGGAATTATGGCTACACCTTC	CASSSGRNYGYTF